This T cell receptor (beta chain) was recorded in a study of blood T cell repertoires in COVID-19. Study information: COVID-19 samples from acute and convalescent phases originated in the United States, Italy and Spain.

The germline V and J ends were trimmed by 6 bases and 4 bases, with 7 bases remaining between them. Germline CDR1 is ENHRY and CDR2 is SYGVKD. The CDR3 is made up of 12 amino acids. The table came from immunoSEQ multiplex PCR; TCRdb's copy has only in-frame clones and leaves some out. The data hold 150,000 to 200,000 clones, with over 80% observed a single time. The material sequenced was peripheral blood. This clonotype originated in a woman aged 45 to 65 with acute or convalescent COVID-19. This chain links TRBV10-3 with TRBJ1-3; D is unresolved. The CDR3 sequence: CAIRDGGNTIYF. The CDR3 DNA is TGTGCCATCAGAGACGGGGGAAACACCATATATTTT.